The 27 T cell receptor beta chains presented below share a single source sample, sequenced in a study of blood T cell repertoires in COVID-19. Sequenced by immunoSEQ multiplex PCR; TCRdb stores in-frame clones only, minus some. The profile shows about 230,000 clones, around 84% of them singletons. Sequencing was carried out using peripheral blood. The source is a woman aged 80 or over with active or convalescent COVID-19.

This clone was picked up a small number of times. The CDR3 spells CASSPGTRINEQFF. The CDR3 nucleotides read TGTGCCAGCAGCCCTGGGACAAGAATAAATGAGCAGTTCTTC. The J gene is TRBJ2-1, the V gene TRBV5-4, with D maybe TRBD1 (6 bases). CDR3 length: 14 residues. Trimming took 4 bases from V and 7 from J, leaving 15 bases between them. Per germline, CDR1 SGHNT and CDR2 YYREEE (reference sequence).

This chain links TRBV9 with TRBJ2-6, with 10 bases matching TRBD1. The length of the CDR3 is 17 residues. CDR1 and CDR2 from the germline V gene are SGDLS and YYNGEE. V lost 3 bases, J lost 2 bases, and 5 bases stayed unmatched. The CDR3 DNA follows: TGTGCCAGCAGCGAGACAGGGGGCGCGACTGGGGCCAACGTCCTGACTTTC. It codes for CASSETGGATGANVLTF.

This rearrangement joins TRBV18 to TRBJ2-3; 7 bases agree with TRBD2. CDR1 is KGHSH, CDR2 LQKENI, per germline. Trimming at V came to 7 bases and at J to 2 bases, leaving 6 bases not matched to a gene. The CDR3 contains 14 residues. This CDR3 reads CASLRLADTDTQYF. CDR3 nucleotide sequence: TGTGCCAGCTTACGACTAGCCGACACAGATACGCAGTATTTT. Using reference TRBV18 and TRBJ2-3 for the parts outside the CDR3, the full variable domain is NAGVMQNPRHLVRRRGQEARLRCSPMKGHSHVYWYRQLPEEGLKFMVYLQKENIIDESGMPKERFSAEFPKEGPSILRIQQVVRGDSAAYFCASLRLADTDTQYFGPGTRLTVL.

The chain combines TRBV7-2 with TRBJ1-2; 7 bases agree with TRBD1. Germline V gives CDR1 SGHTA, CDR2 FQGNSA. CDR3 length: 13 amino acids. Trimming removed 6 bases from V and 3 bases from J; junction bases left unmatched: 4. The CDR3 sequence: CASRRQGDYGYTF. The CDR3 DNA sequence: TGTGCCAGCAGGAGACAGGGCGACTATGGCTACACCTTC.

The V and J genes are TRBV11-3 and TRBJ2-2, with 13 bases identical to TRBD2. The CDR3 contains 18 residues. Germline trimming cut 3 bases from V and 2 bases from J; bases unmatched to any gene: 6. Germline-derived CDR1 and CDR2 are SGHNT and YENEEA. The CDR3 loop reads CASSFGGLAGANTGELFF. The CDR3 region has the DNA TGTGCCAGCAGCTTCGGTGGACTAGCGGGGGCCAACACCGGGGAGCTGTTTTTT.

This chain connects TRBV16 to TRBJ2-5; perhaps TRBD2 as D (5 bases). There are 15 residues in the CDR3. The V and J ends lost 5 bases and 1 base respectively, with 14 bases between them. CDR1 and CDR2 (germline): KGHSY, FQNENV. The CDR3 region has the DNA TGTGCCAGCAGCTACAACACGGAGGCCCAAGAGACCCAGTACTTC. Translated: CASSYNTEAQETQYF.

The CDR3 sequence: CASSADRVGTDTQYF. The CDR3 bases are TGTGCCAGCAGCGCGGACAGGGTGGGGACAGATACGCAGTATTTT. The chain is built from TRBV7-3 and TRBJ2-3; 8 bases line up with TRBD1. Germline CDR1 and CDR2: SGHTA and FQGTGA. The junction had 7 bases not matched to a gene; V was cut back by 5 bases and J by 3 bases. The CDR3 length is 15 residues.

The V gene is TRBV11-2, the J gene TRBJ2-1; a weak D match, TRBD2 (6 bases). Deletions cut 5 bases from V and 8 bases from J, with 13 bases between. CDR3 length: 13 amino acids. CDR1 SGHAT and CDR2 FQNNGV come from the germline V gene. The CDR3 DNA sequence: TGTGCCAGCAGCATCCGGGAGAGGGATGAGCAGTTCTTC. Translating gives CASSIRERDEQFF. The variable domain in full, completed from reference TRBV11-2 and TRBJ2-1, reads EAGVAQSPRYKIIEKRQSVAFWCNPISGHATLYWYQQILGQGPKLLIQFQNNGVVDDSQLPKDRFSAERLKGVDSTLKIQPAKLEDSAVYLCASSIRERDEQFFGPGTRLTVL.

The gene calls are TRBV30 and TRBJ2-5; perhaps TRBD2 as D (5 bases). Trimming removed 4 bases from V and 1 base from J, with 10 bases in between. This CDR3 has 13 amino acids. From germline, CDR1 is GTSNPN and CDR2 SVGIG (reference sequence). The CDR3 DNA is TGTGCCTGGACCGCGGACTCCCAAGAGACCCAGTACTTC. It is translated as CAWTADSQETQYF.

The rearrangement links TRBV19 to TRBJ1-1; 8 positions match TRBD1. Germline V lookup: CDR1 LNHDA, CDR2 SQIVND (reference sequence). The CDR3 sequence is 15 residues long. V lost 7 bases to trimming and J lost 0 bases; unmatched junction nucleotides: 7. The CDR3 protein is CASTRTGTMNTEAFF. For the CDR3, the DNA is TGTGCCAGTACTCGGACAGGGACCATGAACACTGAAGCTTTCTTT.

The rearrangement links TRBV6-2 or TRBV6-3 to TRBJ2-1; 15 nucleotides agree with TRBD2. Germline trimming cut 5 bases from V and 12 bases from J; bases unmatched to any gene: 14. The V gene's germline CDR1 is MNHEY and CDR2 SVGEGT. The CDR3 sequence is 17 residues long. For the CDR3, the DNA is TGTGCCAGCAGTAAGCCACCCAGGACTAGCGGGGGGGCAGTGCAGTTCTTC. Translating it yields CASSKPPRTSGGAVQFF.

The rearrangement joins TRBV28 to TRBJ1-5, with TRBD1 identical over 8 bases. The length of the CDR3 is 16 residues. In germline, CDR1 is MDHEN, CDR2 SYDVKM. After removal of 5 bases from V and 6 bases from J, the junction contained 12 bases not matched to a gene. The CDR3 reads CASSRRYGQGSQPQHF. In DNA form, the CDR3 reads TGTGCCAGCAGTCGCCGATACGGACAGGGTAGTCAGCCCCAGCATTTT.

V is TRBV15 and J is TRBJ2-2, with 7 bases lining up with TRBD2. The CDR3 totals 15 residues. Germline CDR1 is LNHNV and CDR2 is YYDKDF (reference sequence). Unmatched junction bases numbered 2, after V lost 0 bases and J lost 4 bases. In DNA, the CDR3 is TGTGCCACCAGCAGAGATGGCGGGGGCACCGGGGAGCTGTTTTTT. It codes for CATSRDGGGTGELFF.

The CDR3 sequence: CSVSTGADTQYF. CDR3 nucleotides: TGCAGCGTTTCGACAGGGGCAGATACGCAGTATTTT. V and J are TRBV29-1 and TRBJ2-3; 8 bases line up with TRBD1. J lost 4 bases, V lost 5 bases, and 2 bases had no gene match. Germline lookup yields CDR1 SQVTM and CDR2 ANQGSEA. The CDR3 covers 12 residues.

The rearrangement uses TRBV12-3 or TRBV12-4 and TRBJ1-5; D might be TRBD1 (5 bases). V was cut by 6 bases and J by 3 bases, with 9 bases left in between. The CDR3 consists of 13 residues. The CDR3 here is CASSDSNNQPQHF. CDR3 DNA sequence: TGTGCCAGCAGCGACAGTAACAATCAGCCCCAGCATTTT.

The chain carries TRBV5-1 and TRBJ2-5; 8 bases are a match to TRBD1. Looked up from germline, CDR1 is SGHRS and CDR2 is YFSETQ. After removal of 4 bases from V and 3 bases from J, the junction contained 5 bases not matched to a gene. The CDR3 is 14 amino acids. The CDR3 is CASSQGQVKETQYF. The CDR3 DNA sequence: TGCGCCAGCAGCCAGGGACAGGTGAAAGAGACCCAGTACTTC.

V and J are TRBV29-1 and TRBJ1-3, with a tentative D call TRBD1 (5 bases). With 3 bases removed from V and 0 bases from J, the gap between germline ends came to 12 bases. Per germline, CDR1 SQVTM and CDR2 ANQGSEA. There are 15 residues in the CDR3. Here the CDR3 reads CSVEPRVSSGNTIYF. CDR3 DNA sequence: TGCAGCGTTGAGCCCAGGGTTTCCTCTGGAAACACCATATATTTT.

This clone was recorded a few times. This chain joins TRBV6-4 and TRBJ1-5; D is ambiguous. The V gene's germline CDR1 is MRHNA and CDR2 SNTAGT. This CDR3 has 13 amino acids. V lost 3 bases, J lost 7 bases, and 10 bases lay in between. CDR3 sequence: CASSEEGGQPQHF. CDR3 DNA sequence: TGTGCCAGCAGTGAAGAGGGTGGACAGCCCCAGCATTTT.

The chain uses TRBV5-4 and TRBJ1-2; tentatively, D is TRBD1 (6 bases). The CDR3 totals 14 residues. Trimming removed 3 bases from V and 2 bases from J, with 11 bases in between. Germline CDR1 SGHNT, CDR2 YYREEE (reference sequence). The CDR3 region is CASSSTGGNYGYTF. CDR3 DNA: TGTGCCAGCAGCTCCACGGGGGGCAACTATGGCTACACCTTC.

CDR3 protein: CASSSLAGAGTDTQYF. Here the CDR3 DNA reads TGCGCCAGCAGCTCTCTAGCGGGTGCGGGGACAGATACGCAGTATTTT. The chain joins TRBV5-1 to TRBJ2-3; 8 nucleotides align to TRBD2. The CDR3 is 16 residues long. V shed 3 bases, J shed 3 bases, and the junction held 9 bases outside the gene matches. CDR1 and CDR2 from the germline V gene are SGHRS and YFSETQ. Drawing the rest from reference TRBV5-1 and TRBJ2-3, the complete variable domain is KAGVTQTPRYLIKTRGQQVTLSCSPISGHRSVSWYQQTPGQGLQFLFEYFSETQRNKGNFPGRFSGRQFSNSRSEMNVSTLELGDSALYLCASSSLAGAGTDTQYFGPGTRLTVL.

The gene calls are TRBV13 and TRBJ2-1; a weak D match, TRBD2 (6 bases). Trimming took off 5 bases at V and 1 base at J, with 18 bases between the two ends. The CDR3 is 17 residues long. Germline loops: CDR1 PRHDT, CDR2 FYEKMQ (reference sequence). The chain's CDR3 is CASSPRSGTASYNEQFF. The CDR3 DNA follows: TGTGCCAGCAGCCCCCGGTCCGGGACTGCTTCCTACAATGAGCAGTTCTTC.

This sequence joins TRBV25-1 and TRBJ2-7, with 12 bases lining up with TRBD1. The CDR3 length is 15 residues. Trimming removed 5 bases from V and 6 bases from J; junction bases left unmatched: 8. Germline assignment: CDR1 MGHDK and CDR2 SYGVNS. The CDR3 loop is CASSHPGQGAFEQYF. CDR3 in DNA: TGTGCCAGCAGTCACCCGGGACAGGGGGCCTTCGAGCAGTACTTC.

This clone was counted a single time. The chain has TRBV7-2 and TRBJ2-5; TRBD2 matches at 10 bases. Trimming at V came to 2 bases and at J to 4 bases, leaving 1 base not matched to a gene. CDR3 size: 14 residues. Germline V lookup: CDR1 SGHTA, CDR2 FQGNSA. CDR3 in DNA: TGTGCCAGCAGCTTACAGCGGGGGGGAGAGACCCAGTACTTC. Translated: CASSLQRGGETQYF.

This chain links TRBV11-1 with TRBJ2-5; D is perhaps TRBD2 (5 bases). The CDR3 has 14 amino acids. Per germline, CDR1 SGHAT and CDR2 FQDESV (reference sequence). Trimming removed 3 bases at V and 2 bases at J, with 10 bases between. The CDR3 nucleotides read TGTGCCAGCAGCTTCCTAGCCGCTCAAGAGACCCAGTACTTC. Translated: CASSFLAAQETQYF. Based on the CDR3 plus reference TRBV11-1 and TRBJ2-5, the full variable domain is EAEVAQSPRYKITEKSQAVAFWCDPISGHATLYWYRQILGQGPELLVQFQDESVVDDSQLPKDRFSAERLKGVDSTLKIQPAELGDSAMYLCASSFLAAQETQYFGPGTRLLVL.

The chain combines TRBV5-1 with TRBJ2-7; 11 bases are a match to TRBD1. V shed 3 bases and J 3 bases; nucleotides not matched to a gene: 5. This CDR3 is 15 amino acids long. The germline gives CDR1 SGHRS, CDR2 YFSETQ. In nucleotides, the CDR3 is TGCGCCAGCAGCTCGGGACAGGGGGGCGTCTACGAGCAGTACTTC. The encoded protein is CASSSGQGGVYEQYF.

V and J are TRBV6-1 and TRBJ2-3; 10 nucleotides match TRBD2. This CDR3 has 18 residues. The trim removed 1 base at V and 4 bases at J, leaving 11 bases unmatched. Germline V gene lookup returns CDR1 MNHNS and CDR2 SASEGT. CDR3 amino acids: CASSEGSPSGGRSDTQYF. CDR3 nucleotides: TGTGCCAGCAGTGAAGGATCTCCTAGCGGGGGAAGGTCAGATACGCAGTATTTT.

The chain is built from TRBV3-1 (or the pseudogene TRBV3-2) and TRBJ2-2; D may be TRBD2 (6 bases). In germline, CDR1 is LGHDT, CDR2 YNNKEL (reference sequence). Trimming cost V 7 bases and J 3 bases, with 15 bases left between them. The CDR3 consists of 15 residues. CDR3 residues: CASTLAGRYTGELFF. Written as DNA, the CDR3 is TGTGCCAGCACCCTCGCGGGAAGGTACACCGGGGAGCTGTTTTTT.